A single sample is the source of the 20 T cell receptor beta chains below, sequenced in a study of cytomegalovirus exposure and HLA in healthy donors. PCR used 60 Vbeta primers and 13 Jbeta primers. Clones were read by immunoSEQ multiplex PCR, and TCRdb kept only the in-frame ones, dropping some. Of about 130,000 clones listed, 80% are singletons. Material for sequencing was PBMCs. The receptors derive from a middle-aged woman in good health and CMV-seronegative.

In DNA form, the CDR3 reads TGCGCCAGCAGCCTATGGGACAGCACTCAAGGAGAAGCTTTCTTT. Amino acid sequence: CASSLWDSTQGEAFF. V gene TRBV5-1 combines with J gene TRBJ1-1; 7 bases align to TRBD1. The CDR3 sequence is 15 residues long. Germline V gene data show CDR1 as SGHRS and CDR2 as YFSETQ. V was clipped by 4 bases and J by 8 bases; unmatched bases: 14.

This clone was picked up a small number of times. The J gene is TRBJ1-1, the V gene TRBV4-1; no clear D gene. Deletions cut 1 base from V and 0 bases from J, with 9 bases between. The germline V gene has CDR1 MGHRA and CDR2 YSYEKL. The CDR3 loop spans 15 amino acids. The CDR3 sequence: CASSQGAGMNTEAFF. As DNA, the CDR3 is TGCGCCAGCAGCCAAGGAGCGGGCATGAACACTGAAGCTTTCTTT.

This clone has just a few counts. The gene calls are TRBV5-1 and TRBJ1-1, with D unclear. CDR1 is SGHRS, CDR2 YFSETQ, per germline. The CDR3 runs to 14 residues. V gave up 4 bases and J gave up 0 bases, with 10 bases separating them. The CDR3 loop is CASSRWAMNTEAFF. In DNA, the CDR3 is TGCGCCAGCAGCCGTTGGGCGATGAACACTGAAGCTTTCTTT.

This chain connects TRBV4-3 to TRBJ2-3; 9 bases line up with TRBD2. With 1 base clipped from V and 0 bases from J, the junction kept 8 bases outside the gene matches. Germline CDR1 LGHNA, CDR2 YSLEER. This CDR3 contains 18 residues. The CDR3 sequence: CASSQGVSGGPSTDTQYF. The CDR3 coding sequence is TGCGCCAGCAGCCAAGGGGTTAGCGGGGGCCCTAGCACAGATACGCAGTATTTT.

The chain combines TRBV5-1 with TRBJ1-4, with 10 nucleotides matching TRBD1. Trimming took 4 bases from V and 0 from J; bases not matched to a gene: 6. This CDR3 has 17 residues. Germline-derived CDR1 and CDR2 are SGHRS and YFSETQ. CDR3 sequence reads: CASSRRDRGPTNEKLFF. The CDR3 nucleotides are TGCGCCAGCAGCCGCCGGGACAGGGGCCCAACTAATGAAAAACTGTTTTTT.

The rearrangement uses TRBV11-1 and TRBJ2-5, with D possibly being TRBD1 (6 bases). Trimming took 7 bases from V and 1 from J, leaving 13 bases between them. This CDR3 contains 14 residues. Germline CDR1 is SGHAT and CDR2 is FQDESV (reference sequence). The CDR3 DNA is TGTGCCAGCACCGACGGACAGCCCCAAGAGACCCAGTACTTC. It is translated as CASTDGQPQETQYF.

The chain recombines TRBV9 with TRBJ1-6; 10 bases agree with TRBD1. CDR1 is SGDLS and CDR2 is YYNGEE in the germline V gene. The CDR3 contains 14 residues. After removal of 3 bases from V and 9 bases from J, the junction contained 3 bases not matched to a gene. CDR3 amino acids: CASSEGQGFSPLHF. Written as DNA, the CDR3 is TGTGCCAGCAGCGAGGGACAGGGGTTTTCACCCCTCCACTTT. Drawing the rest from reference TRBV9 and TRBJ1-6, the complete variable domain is DSGVTQTPKHLITATGQRVTLRCSPRSGDLSVYWYQQSLDQGLQFLIQYYNGEERAKGNILERFSAQQFPDLHSELNLSSLELGDSALYFCASSEGQGFSPLHFGNGTRLTVT.

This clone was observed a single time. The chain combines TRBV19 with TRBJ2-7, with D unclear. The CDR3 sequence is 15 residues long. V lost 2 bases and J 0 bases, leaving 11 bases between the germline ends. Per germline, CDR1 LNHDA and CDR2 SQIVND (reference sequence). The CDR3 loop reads CASSISATSSYEQYF. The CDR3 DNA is TGTGCCAGTAGTATATCCGCCACGAGCTCCTACGAGCAGTACTTC.

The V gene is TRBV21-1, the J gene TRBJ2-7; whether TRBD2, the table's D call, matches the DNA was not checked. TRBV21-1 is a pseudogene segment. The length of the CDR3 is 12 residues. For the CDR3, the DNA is TGTGCCAGCCAGGAGGGCCGCTACGAGCAGTACTTC. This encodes CASQEGRYEQYF.

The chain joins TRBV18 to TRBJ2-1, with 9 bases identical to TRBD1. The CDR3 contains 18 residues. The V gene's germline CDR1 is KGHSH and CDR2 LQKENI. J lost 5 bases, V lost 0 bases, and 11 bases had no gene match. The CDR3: CASSPPAGTGKGDNEQFF. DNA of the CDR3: TGTGCCAGCTCACCACCGGCAGGGACAGGGAAAGGTGACAATGAGCAGTTCTTC.

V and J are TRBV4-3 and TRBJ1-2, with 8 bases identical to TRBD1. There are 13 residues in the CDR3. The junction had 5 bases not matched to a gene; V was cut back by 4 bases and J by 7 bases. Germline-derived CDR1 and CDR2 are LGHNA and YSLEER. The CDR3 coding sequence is TGCGCCAGCAGCCCCCGGACAGGGACTGGCTACACCTTC. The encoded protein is CASSPRTGTGYTF.

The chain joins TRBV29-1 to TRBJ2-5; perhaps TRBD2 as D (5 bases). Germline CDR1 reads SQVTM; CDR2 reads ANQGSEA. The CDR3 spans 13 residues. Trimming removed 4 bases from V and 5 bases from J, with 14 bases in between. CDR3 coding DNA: TGCAGCGTTGTGGGAGACACGGAGGAGACCCAGTACTTC. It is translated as CSVVGDTEETQYF.

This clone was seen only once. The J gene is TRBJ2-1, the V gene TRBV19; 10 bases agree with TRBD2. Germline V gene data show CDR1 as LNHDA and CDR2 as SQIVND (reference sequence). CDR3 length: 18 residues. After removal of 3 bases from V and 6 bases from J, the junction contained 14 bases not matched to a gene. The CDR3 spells CASSISSGSFFRSNEQFF. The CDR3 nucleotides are TGTGCCAGTAGTATTTCTAGCGGGAGTTTTTTCCGATCCAATGAGCAGTTCTTC.

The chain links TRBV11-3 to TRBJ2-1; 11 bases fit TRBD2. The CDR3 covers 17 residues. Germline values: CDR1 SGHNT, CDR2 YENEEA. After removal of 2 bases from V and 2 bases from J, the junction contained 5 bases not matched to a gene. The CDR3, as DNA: TGTGCCAGCAGCTTACCCCTAGCGGGGGGTCCCTACAATGAGCAGTTCTTC. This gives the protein CASSLPLAGGPYNEQFF.

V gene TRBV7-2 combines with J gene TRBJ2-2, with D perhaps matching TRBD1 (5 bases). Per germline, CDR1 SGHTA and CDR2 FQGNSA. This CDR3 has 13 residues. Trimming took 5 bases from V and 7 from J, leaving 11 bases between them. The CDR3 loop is CASSADRGGELFF. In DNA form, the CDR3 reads TGTGCCAGCAGCGCCGATAGGGGCGGGGAGCTGTTTTTT.

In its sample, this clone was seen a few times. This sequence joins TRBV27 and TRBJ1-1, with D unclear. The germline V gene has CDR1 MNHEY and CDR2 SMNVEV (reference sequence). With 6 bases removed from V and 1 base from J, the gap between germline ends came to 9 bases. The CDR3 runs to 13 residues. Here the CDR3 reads CASSYRENTEAFF. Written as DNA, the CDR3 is TGTGCCAGCAGCTACAGAGAGAACACTGAAGCTTTCTTT.

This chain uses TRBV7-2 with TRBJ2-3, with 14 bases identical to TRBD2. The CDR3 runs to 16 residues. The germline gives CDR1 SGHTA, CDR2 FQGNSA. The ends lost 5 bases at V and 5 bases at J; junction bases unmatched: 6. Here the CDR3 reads CASSGGLAGVVDTQYF. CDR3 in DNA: TGTGCCAGCAGCGGGGGACTAGCGGGAGTGGTAGATACGCAGTATTTT.

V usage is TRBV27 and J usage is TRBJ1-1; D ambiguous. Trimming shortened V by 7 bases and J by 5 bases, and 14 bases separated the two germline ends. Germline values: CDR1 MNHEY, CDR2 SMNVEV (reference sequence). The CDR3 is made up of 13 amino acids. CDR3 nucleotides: TGTGCCAGCAAGTGGGAGGGCCGGACTGAAGCTTTCTTT. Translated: CASKWEGRTEAFF.

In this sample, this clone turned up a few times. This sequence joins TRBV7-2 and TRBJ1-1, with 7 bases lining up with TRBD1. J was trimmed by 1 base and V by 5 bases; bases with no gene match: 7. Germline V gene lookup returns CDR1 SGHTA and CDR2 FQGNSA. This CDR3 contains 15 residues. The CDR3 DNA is TGTGCCAGCAGCGCCCGGGGACAGAGGAACACTGAAGCTTTCTTT. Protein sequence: CASSARGQRNTEAFF.

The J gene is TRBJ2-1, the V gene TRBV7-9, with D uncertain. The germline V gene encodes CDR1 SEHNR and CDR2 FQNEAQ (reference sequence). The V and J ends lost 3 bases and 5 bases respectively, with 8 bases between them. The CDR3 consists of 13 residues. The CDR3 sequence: CASSFSSHNEQFF. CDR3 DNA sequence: TGTGCCAGCAGCTTTAGTTCCCACAATGAGCAGTTCTTC.